This note documents a single TCR beta chain sequence. Antigen specificity is unknown. This CDR3 is built from 14 residues. Looked up from germline, CDR1 is SGHTA and CDR2 is FQGTGA. V gave up 5 bases and J gave up 5 bases; unmatched junction bases: 8. This sample is part of a study of graft-versus-host responses after intestinal transplantation. Study in general: All of the recipients had induction that used anti-thymocyte globulin, then tacrolimus and steroids for two to three years. Points from the study as a whole: Recipient marrow harbored GvH clones, some of which surfaced first in ileum or blood.

Measured with immunoSEQ multiplex PCR; TCRdb has only the in-frame clones, and not every one. The table shows approximately 11,000 clones, with approximately 80% occurring only once. Here the sequenced sample was PBMCs, taken nearly 500 days after intestinal transplant. This chain uses TRBV7-3 with TRBJ1-1; 7 bases are shared with TRBD1. This receptor was taken from a human patient who received an intestinal transplant, so some T cells may come from the graft donor. CDR3 sequence reads: CASSAWDSKTEAFF. For the CDR3, the DNA is TGTGCCAGCAGCGCGTGGGACAGTAAGACTGAAGCTTTCTTT. The full variable domain, rest sourced from reference TRBV7-3 and TRBJ1-1, is GAGVSQTPSNKVTEKGKYVELRCDPISGHTALYWYRQSLGQGPEFLIYFQGTGAADDSGLPNDRFFAVRPEGSVSTLKIQRTERGDSAVYLCASSAWDSKTEAFFGQGTRLTVV.